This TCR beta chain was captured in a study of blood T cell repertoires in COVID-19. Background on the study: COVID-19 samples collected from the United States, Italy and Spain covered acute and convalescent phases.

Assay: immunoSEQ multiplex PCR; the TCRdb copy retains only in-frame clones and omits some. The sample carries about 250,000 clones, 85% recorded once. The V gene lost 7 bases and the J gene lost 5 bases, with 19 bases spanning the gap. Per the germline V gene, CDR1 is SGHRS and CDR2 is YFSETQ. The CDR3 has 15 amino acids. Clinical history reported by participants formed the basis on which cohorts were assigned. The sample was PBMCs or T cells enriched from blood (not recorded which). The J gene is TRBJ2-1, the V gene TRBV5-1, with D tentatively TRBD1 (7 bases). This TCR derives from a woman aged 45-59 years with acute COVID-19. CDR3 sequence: CASGLYRDSNNEQFF. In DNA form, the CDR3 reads TGCGCCAGCGGACTATACCGGGACAGCAACAATGAGCAGTTCTTC.